Reported below is one T cell receptor beta chain. Its antigen is still unknown. The source of the sample is a study of cytomegalovirus exposure and HLA in healthy donors. Study-wide points: Sequence variants that were highly shared formed a cluster that was likely a sequencing artifact.

The study ran its PCR with 60 Vbeta and 13 Jbeta primers. TCRdb keeps only in-frame clones here, not all; method: immunoSEQ multiplex PCR. The sample has just over 200,000 clones, approximately 79% seen once. The ends were cut back, 0 bases at V and 0 bases at J, with 8 bases in the middle. In germline, CDR1 is SGDLS, CDR2 YYNGEE. This CDR3 is built from 15 residues. The genes are TRBV9 and TRBJ2-3; TRBD2 might be the D (6 bases). The sequencing sample was made of PBMCs. The receptor was isolated from a man aged 50-59 years in good health and CMV-seronegative. The chain's CDR3 is CASSVEGTSTDTQYF. The CDR3, as DNA: TGTGCCAGCAGCGTAGAAGGGACTAGCACAGATACGCAGTATTTT.